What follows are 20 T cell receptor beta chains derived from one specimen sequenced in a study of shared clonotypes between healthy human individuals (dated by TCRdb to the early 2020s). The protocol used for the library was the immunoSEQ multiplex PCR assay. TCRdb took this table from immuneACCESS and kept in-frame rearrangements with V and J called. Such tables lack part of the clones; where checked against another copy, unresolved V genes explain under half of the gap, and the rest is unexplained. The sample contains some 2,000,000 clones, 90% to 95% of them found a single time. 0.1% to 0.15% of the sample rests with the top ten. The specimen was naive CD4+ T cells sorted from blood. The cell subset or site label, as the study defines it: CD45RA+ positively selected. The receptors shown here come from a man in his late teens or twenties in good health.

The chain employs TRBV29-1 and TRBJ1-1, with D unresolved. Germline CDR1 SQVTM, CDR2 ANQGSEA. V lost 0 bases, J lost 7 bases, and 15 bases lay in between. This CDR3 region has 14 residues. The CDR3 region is CSVEEVAVSNEAFF. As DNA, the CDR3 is TGCAGCGTTGAAGAGGTGGCAGTCTCTAATGAAGCTTTCTTT.

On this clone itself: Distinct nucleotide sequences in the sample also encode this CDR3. The CDR3, as DNA: TGTGCCAGCAGCCGGGACGGAAACTATGGCTACACCTTC. Its protein product is CASSRDGNYGYTF. This chain links TRBV7-9 with TRBJ1-2, with D possibly TRBD1 on 5 matching bases. CDR1 is SEHNR and CDR2 is FQNEAQ in the germline V gene (reference sequence). Trimming left V 5 bases short and J 2 bases short, with 9 bases between. This CDR3 spans 13 amino acids.

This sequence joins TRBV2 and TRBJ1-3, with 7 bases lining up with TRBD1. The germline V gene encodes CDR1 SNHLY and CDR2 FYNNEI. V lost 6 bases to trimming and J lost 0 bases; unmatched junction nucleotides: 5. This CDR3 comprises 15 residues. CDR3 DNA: TGTGCCAGCAGGTTGGGGACAGCCTCTGGAAACACCATATATTTT. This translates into CASRLGTASGNTIYF.

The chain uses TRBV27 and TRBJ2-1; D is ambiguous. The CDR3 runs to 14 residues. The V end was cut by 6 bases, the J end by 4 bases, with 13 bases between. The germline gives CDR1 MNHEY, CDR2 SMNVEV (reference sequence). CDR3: CASRSWPWYNEQFF. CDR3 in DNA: TGTGCCAGCAGAAGTTGGCCCTGGTACAATGAGCAGTTCTTC.

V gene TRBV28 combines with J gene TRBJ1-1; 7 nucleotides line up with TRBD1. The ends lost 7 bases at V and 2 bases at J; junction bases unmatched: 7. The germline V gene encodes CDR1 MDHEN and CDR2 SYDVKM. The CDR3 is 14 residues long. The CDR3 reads CASITGQFNTEAFF. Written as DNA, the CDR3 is TGTGCCAGCATTACGGGACAGTTTAACACTGAAGCTTTCTTT.

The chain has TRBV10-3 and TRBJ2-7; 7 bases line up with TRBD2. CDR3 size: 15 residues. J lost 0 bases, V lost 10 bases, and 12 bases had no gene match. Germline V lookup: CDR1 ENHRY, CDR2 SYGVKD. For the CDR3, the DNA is TGTGCCACCACCCCGGGGGGAGGGCCCTCCTACGAGCAGTACTTC. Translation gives CATTPGGGPSYEQYF.

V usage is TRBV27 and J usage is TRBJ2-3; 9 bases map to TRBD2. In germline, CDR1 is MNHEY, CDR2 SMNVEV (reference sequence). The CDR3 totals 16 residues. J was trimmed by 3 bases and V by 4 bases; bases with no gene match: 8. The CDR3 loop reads CASSSDTSGRTDTQYF. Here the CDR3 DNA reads TGTGCCAGCAGTTCAGACACTAGCGGGCGGACAGATACGCAGTATTTT.

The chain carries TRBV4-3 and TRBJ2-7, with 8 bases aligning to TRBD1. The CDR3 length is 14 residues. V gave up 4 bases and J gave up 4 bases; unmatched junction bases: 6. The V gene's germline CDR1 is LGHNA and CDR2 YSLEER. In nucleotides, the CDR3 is TGCGCCAGCAGCCGAGGACAGGGCGGGTACGAGCAGTACTTC. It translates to CASSRGQGGYEQYF.

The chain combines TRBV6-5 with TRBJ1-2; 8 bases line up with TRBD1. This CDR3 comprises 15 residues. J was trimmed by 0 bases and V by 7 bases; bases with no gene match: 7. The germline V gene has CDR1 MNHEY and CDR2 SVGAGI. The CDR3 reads CASIPSGGANYGYTF. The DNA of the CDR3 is TGTGCCAGCATTCCTTCAGGGGGCGCTAACTATGGCTACACCTTC.

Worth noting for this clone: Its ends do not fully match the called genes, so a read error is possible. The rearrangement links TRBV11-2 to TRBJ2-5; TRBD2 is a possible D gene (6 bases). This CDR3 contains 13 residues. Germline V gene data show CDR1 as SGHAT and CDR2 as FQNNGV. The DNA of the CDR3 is TGTGCCAGCAGCCTAGAGTCCCGGGACTCAGGCCACTTC. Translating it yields CASSLESRDSGHF.

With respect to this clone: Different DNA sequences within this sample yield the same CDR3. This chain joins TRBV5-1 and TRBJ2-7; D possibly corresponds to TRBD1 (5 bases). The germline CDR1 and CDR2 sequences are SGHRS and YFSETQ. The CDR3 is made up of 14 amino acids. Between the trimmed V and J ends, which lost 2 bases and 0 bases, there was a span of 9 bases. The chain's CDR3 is CASSFRGHSYEQYF. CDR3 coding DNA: TGCGCCAGCAGCTTTAGAGGACACTCCTACGAGCAGTACTTC. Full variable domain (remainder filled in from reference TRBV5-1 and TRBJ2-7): KAGVTQTPRYLIKTRGQQVTLSCSPISGHRSVSWYQQTPGQGLQFLFEYFSETQRNKGNFPGRFSGRQFSNSRSEMNVSTLELGDSALYLCASSFRGHSYEQYFGPGTRLTVT.

In DNA form, the CDR3 reads TGTGCCAGCAGGGCCAGGGAGACTGGAAACACCATATATTTT. It yields the protein CASRARETGNTIYF. The chain joins TRBV6-1 to TRBJ1-3; D might be TRBD1 (5 bases). There are 14 residues in the CDR3. Germline CDR1 reads MNHNS; CDR2 reads SASEGT. V lost 6 bases, J lost 2 bases, and 11 bases lay in between.

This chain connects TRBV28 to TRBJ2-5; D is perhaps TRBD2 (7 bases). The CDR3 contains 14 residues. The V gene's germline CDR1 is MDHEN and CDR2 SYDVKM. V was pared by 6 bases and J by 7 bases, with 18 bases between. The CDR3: CASRLSRGGGTQYF. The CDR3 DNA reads TGTGCCAGCAGGCTATCGAGGGGGGGCGGGACCCAGTACTTC.

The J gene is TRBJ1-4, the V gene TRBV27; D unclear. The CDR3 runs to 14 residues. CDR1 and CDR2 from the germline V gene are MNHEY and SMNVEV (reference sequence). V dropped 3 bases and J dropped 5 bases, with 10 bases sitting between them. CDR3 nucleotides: TGTGCCAGCAGTTTCGGACCGTCAAATGAAAAACTGTTTTTT. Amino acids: CASSFGPSNEKLFF. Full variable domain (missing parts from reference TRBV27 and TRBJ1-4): EAQVTQNPRYLITVTGKKLTVTCSQNMNHEYMSWYRQDPGLGLRQIYYSMNVEVTDKGDVPEGYKVSRKEKRNFPLILESPSPNQTSLYFCASSFGPSNEKLFFGSGTQLSVL.

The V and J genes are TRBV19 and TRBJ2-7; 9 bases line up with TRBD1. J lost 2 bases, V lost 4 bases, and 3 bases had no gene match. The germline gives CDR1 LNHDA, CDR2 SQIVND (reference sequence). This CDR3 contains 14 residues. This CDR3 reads CASSTTGGTYEQYF. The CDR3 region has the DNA TGTGCCAGTAGTACCACAGGGGGCACCTACGAGCAGTACTTC. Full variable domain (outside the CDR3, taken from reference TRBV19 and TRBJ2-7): DGGITQSPKYLFRKEGQNVTLSCEQNLNHDAMYWYRQDPGQGLRLIYYSQIVNDFQKGDIAEGYSVSREKKESFPLTVTSAQKNPTAFYLCASSTTGGTYEQYFGPGTRLTVT.

The CDR3 loop is CAWSGDNSPLHF. For the CDR3, the DNA is TGTGCCTGGAGTGGCGATAATTCACCCCTCCACTTT. The genes are TRBV30 and TRBJ1-6; D is unresolved. CDR1 GTSNPN and CDR2 SVGIG come from the germline V gene (reference sequence). Trimming removed 1 base from V and 5 bases from J, with 3 bases in between. This CDR3 comprises 12 residues.

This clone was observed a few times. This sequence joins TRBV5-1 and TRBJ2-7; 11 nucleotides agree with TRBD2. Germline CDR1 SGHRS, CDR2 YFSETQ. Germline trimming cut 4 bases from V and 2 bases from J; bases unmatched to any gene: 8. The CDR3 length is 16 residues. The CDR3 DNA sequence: TGCGCCAGCAGCCCTGAGACTAGCGGGGCGACCTACGAGCAGTACTTC. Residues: CASSPETSGATYEQYF.

Written as DNA, the CDR3 is TGTGCCATCAGCGAGAACCAGGGAGACACTGAAGCTTTCTTT. Amino acid sequence: CAISENQGDTEAFF. This chain connects TRBV10-3 to TRBJ1-1; D is perhaps TRBD1 (5 bases). The CDR3 sequence is 14 residues long. Trimming stripped 6 bases from V and 3 bases from J, with 14 bases between. The V gene's germline CDR1 is ENHRY and CDR2 SYGVKD.

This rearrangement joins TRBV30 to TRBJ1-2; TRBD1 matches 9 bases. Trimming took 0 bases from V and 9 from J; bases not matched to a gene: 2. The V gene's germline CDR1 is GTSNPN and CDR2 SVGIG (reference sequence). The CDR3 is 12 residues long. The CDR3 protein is CAWSVQGASYTF. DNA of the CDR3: TGTGCCTGGAGTGTACAGGGGGCCAGCTACACCTTC. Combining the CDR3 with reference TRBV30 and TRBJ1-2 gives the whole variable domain SQTIHQWPATLVQPVGSPLSLECTVEGTSNPNLYWYRQAAGRGLQLLFYSVGIGQISSEVPQNLSASRPQDRQFILSSKKLLLSDSGFYLCAWSVQGASYTFGSGTRLTVV.

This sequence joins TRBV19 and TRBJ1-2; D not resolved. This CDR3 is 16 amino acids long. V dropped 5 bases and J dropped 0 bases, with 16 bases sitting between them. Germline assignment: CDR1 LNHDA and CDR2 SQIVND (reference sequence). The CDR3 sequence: CASSRWQAGSNYGYTF. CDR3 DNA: TGTGCCAGTAGTCGTTGGCAGGCGGGATCTAACTATGGCTACACCTTC.